This TCR beta chain stems from a study of blood T cell repertoires in COVID-19 (dated by TCRdb to the early 2020s). For the wider study: Samples from collaborators originated in the United States, Italy and Spain and spanned both the acute and convalescent phases of COVID-19. The material from the prospective study consisted of cDNA or gDNA derived from T cells, B-cell-depleted T cells, or PBMCs. Deeply sampled blood TCRbeta repertoires from subjects exposed to, actively infected with, or recovered from COVID-19 were included in the dataset. The repertoires were released in a freely available public database intended as a resource for research on the immune response to SARS-CoV-2. Samples were obtained from the ongoing ImmuneRACE study (first 160 participants) and from about 1,300 subjects provided by 6 global collaborators. A de-identified subject ID, COVID-19 status, age in years and sex were almost always included in the sample metadata. HLA class I and class II types, where available, came from metadata supplied by the sample provider rather than from assay-based typing.

The germline V gene (reference sequence) specifies DFQATT as CDR1 and SNEGSKA as CDR2. V lost 3 bases and J lost 2 bases, and the count of bases not matched to a germline gene is 11. From the cysteine through the phenylalanine, the CDR3 covers 16 amino acids. Only CDR3 DNA is held: 48 bases, read in frame from base 1. The immunoSEQ Assay, a bias-controlled multiplex PCR, was used to amplify TCRbeta CDR3 regions from genomic DNA. As for how the authors treated the data: Within the assay, amplification of reference gene primers was used to estimate how many nucleated cells each sample contained. To quantify the absolute abundance of each unique TCRbeta CDR3 rearrangement, sequence reads were collapsed and filtered. For each sample, productive Simpson clonality was calculated by taking the square root of Simpson's diversity index across productive rearrangements. What TCRdb holds here is the immuneACCESS table cut down to in-frame rearrangements. Part of the clones is not present; checked against another copy, under half of the missing clones reflect an unresolved V gene, and the others are unexplained. That table supplies the V and J calls and clone size; D and trimming were determined from the DNA. The sample table holds 43,000 or so clones, of which around nine tenths were seen once. The leading ten clones occupy more than 15% of the sample.

Each collaborating institution followed its own protocols to collect whole blood in K2EDTA tubes. For TCRbeta analysis, collaborators shipped samples in one of three forms: frozen whole blood, isolated PBMCs, or DNA extracted from either of those sample types. With regard to this clone: No antigen is known for it. There are no base qualities to consult, and no much larger clone falls within one base.

Broad study findings and their caveats: How much clinical and demographic metadata was included differed by source and by participant, and the metadata was provided uncurated.

The receptor was isolated from a man in his sixties with active or convalescent COVID-19. The sequence links TRBV20-1 to TRBJ2-3, with 7 bases aligning to TRBD2. The material sequenced was peripheral blood. The encoded CDR3 is CSASTPSGGYTDTQYF. The sequenced DNA: TGCAGTGCTAGTACCCCTAGCGGAGGCTACACAGATACGCAGTATTTT.